Listed below are T cell receptor beta chains from one sample, sequenced in a study of T cells expressing NK-cell markers. TCRdb re-called the 5' RACE reads; every CDR3 protein appears as one record, without DNA. This listing includes roughly 150,000 distinct CDR3 sequences. The sample taken for sequencing was blood T cells: a sorted CD56 or NKG2C T cell subset, CD4+ or CD8+ T cells, or bulk PBMC T cells (not recorded which). The receptors here all came from a woman between 18 and 75 years old in good health. The CDR3 runs from the conserved cysteine through the conserved F or W. The order of the fields is clone size, J gene, V gene, CDR3 protein. Clone size is stated in some rows and not others, as once, few, many or a class when expanded.

size: NA; J: TRBJ2-1; V: TRBV24-1; CDR3: CATSDHGTVKNEQFF
size: NA; J: TRBJ2-1; V: TRBV2; CDR3: CASSVGQEQFF
size: NA; J: TRBJ2-3; V: TRBV3-1; CDR3: CASSQSTGGTQYF
size: medium-sized; J: TRBJ1-2; V: TRBV4-2; CDR3: CASSQEGGTLGYTF
size: NA; J: TRBJ2-7; V: TRBV5-6; CDR3: CASSSTIDEQYF
size: NA; J: TRBJ2-5; V: TRBV6-2/TRBV6-3; CDR3: CASGGQETQYF
size: NA; J: TRBJ1-6; V: TRBV7-6; CDR3: CASSLESPGRPNSPLHF
size: NA; J: TRBJ1-1; V: TRBV5-1; CDR3: CASSLATGTGGNTEAFF
size: NA; J: TRBJ1-2; V: TRBV6-1; CDR3: CASSTTSGGYGYTF
size: NA; J: TRBJ2-1; V: TRBV12-3/TRBV12-4; CDR3: CASSLAGQSYNEQFF
size: NA; J: TRBJ2-3; V: TRBV7-3; CDR3: CASSSRFGTDTQYF
size: NA; J: TRBJ2-1; V: TRBV28; CDR3: CASSFQGDRYNEQFF
size: NA; J: TRBJ2-5; V: TRBV12-3/TRBV12-4; CDR3: CASSFAAARTQYF
size: NA; J: TRBJ2-6; V: TRBV6-5; CDR3: CASSYWAGGRAGANVLTF
size: NA; J: TRBJ1-5; V: TRBV28; CDR3: CASSFRTGAIQPQHF
size: NA; J: TRBJ2-2; V: TRBV2; CDR3: CASADGNTGELFF
size: NA; J: TRBJ2-2; V: TRBV14; CDR3: CASSQVLAPGGELFF
size: NA; J: TRBJ1-2; V: TRBV7-6; CDR3: CASTIGEDGYTF
size: NA; J: TRBJ1-3; V: TRBV5-1; CDR3: CASSLYSGDTIYF
size: NA; J: TRBJ1-3; V: TRBV29-1; CDR3: CSVEVGGSGNTIYF
size: NA; J: TRBJ1-4; V: TRBV12-3/TRBV12-4; CDR3: CASSRQSTNEKLFF
size: NA; J: TRBJ2-7; V: TRBV2; CDR3: CASSEGMDSEQYF